The table lists the clone carrying this T cell receptor (beta chain) with many counts. This sample is drawn from a study of T-cell memory formation after mild COVID-19. Germline V gene data show CDR1 as MNHEY and CDR2 as SVGEGT. With V trimmed by 5 bases and J by 4 bases, 15 bases remained unmatched. The CDR3 spans 17 residues. TCRdb fed the 5' RACE reads into MiXCR, producing one record per CDR3 protein. Seen here are about 290,000 distinct CDR3 sequences, more than 15% observed once, and the top ten hold 20% to 25%. The receptor was isolated from a man in his late teens or twenties who had mild COVID-19 (a few samples of this study predate the infection). Cell type and time point are not known. The rearrangement uses TRBV6-2 or TRBV6-3 and TRBJ1-2; 8 nucleotides align to TRBD1. The sequencing sample was made of PBMCs or a T cell subset sorted from them (not recorded which). The CDR3 DNA is TGTGCCAGCAGTCAATCATCGACAGGGGATTCCAGCTATGGCTACACCTTC. Its protein product is CASSQSSTGDSSYGYTF.